The next 4 T cell receptor beta chains were all read from a single sample in a study of T cells in localized non-small cell lung cancer. Libraries were prepared by immunoSEQ multiplex PCR; TCRdb keeps only in-frame clonotypes and omits some of them. This table holds about 70,000 clones, roughly nine tenths found once. The material was peripheral blood, obtained before any cancer treatment. All receptors derive from a male donor aged 60 or over with stage III squamous cell lung carcinoma.

V usage is TRBV4-3 and J usage is TRBJ1-4; the D gene is possibly TRBD1 (6 bases). Trimming shortened V by 0 bases and J by 10 bases, and 18 bases separated the two germline ends. The CDR3 spans 16 residues. Germline CDR1 is LGHNA and CDR2 is YSLEER. The CDR3 reads CASSQDVRQDEAKLFF. DNA of the CDR3: TGCGCCAGCAGCCAAGATGTCCGACAGGACGAAGCAAAACTGTTTTTT.

The J gene is TRBJ2-2, the V gene TRBV6-1, with TRBD1 matching over 7 bases. V lost 4 bases to trimming and J lost 1 base; unmatched junction nucleotides: 6. From germline, CDR1 is MNHNS and CDR2 SASEGT. The CDR3 extends over 16 amino acids. The CDR3 DNA is TGTGCCAGCAGTGCTTTGCAGGGGGTGAACACCGGGGAGCTGTTTTTT. Translating gives CASSALQGVNTGELFF.

The chain recombines TRBV19 with TRBJ1-2; 7 bases fit TRBD1. J gave up 7 bases and V 8 bases, and 10 bases lay outside the gene matches. Germline V CDR1 and CDR2: LNHDA, SQIVND (reference sequence). The CDR3 spans 13 residues. The CDR3 loop reads CASGDRVGGGYTF. CDR3 DNA sequence: TGTGCCAGTGGAGACAGGGTCGGGGGTGGCTACACCTTC.

The rearrangement uses TRBV11-2 and TRBJ1-3; possible D gene TRBD1, 6 bases. This CDR3 is 17 amino acids long. The germline V gene has CDR1 SGHAT and CDR2 FQNNGV. The germline V and J ends were trimmed by 6 bases and 0 bases, with 18 bases remaining between them. The CDR3 spells CASRRWGARNSGNTIYF. DNA for the CDR3: TGTGCCAGCAGGAGATGGGGGGCGCGAAACTCTGGAAACACCATATATTTT.